Below are 7 T cell receptor beta chains sequenced from a single sample in a study of identical twins' blood T cells. MiXCR, applied by TCRdb to the 5' RACE reads, yields one record per CDR3 protein. In the table there are 300,000 to 400,000 distinct CDR3 sequences, more than 25% of which are singletons. Sequenced sample: PBMCs. These receptors were obtained from a woman aged 18 to 50 in good health.

As to this clonotype: A much larger clone differs from this one at a single base, so this may be a read error. This chain uses TRBV28 with TRBJ2-1; D not resolved. The CDR3 runs to 12 residues. Germline V gene lookup returns CDR1 MDHEN and CDR2 SYDVKM. The CDR3 sequence: CASSLRWGERFF. The CDR3 nucleotides are TGTGCCAGCAGTTTGAGGTGGGGTGAGCGGTTCTTC.

This clonotype was counted only a few times. The chain links TRBV10-3 to TRBJ2-1, with D possibly TRBD2 on 6 matching bases. The V end was cut by 11 bases, the J end by 0 bases, with 17 bases between. The CDR3 covers 15 residues. Germline CDR1 is ENHRY and CDR2 is SYGVKD. This CDR3 reads CALSRDLSSYNEQFF. The CDR3 nucleotides read TGTGCCCTCTCGAGGGACTTGAGCTCCTACAATGAGCAGTTCTTC.

V and J are TRBV9 and TRBJ1-6; the D is unclear. Trimming took off 4 bases at V and 9 bases at J, with 5 bases between the two ends. Germline V lookup: CDR1 SGDLS, CDR2 YYNGEE. This CDR3 region has 11 residues. As DNA, the CDR3 is TGTGCCAGCAGCACCCCTTCACCCCTCCACTTT. It translates to CASSTPSPLHF.

The chain recombines TRBV5-4 with TRBJ1-1, with D possibly TRBD1 on 5 matching bases. The ends were cut back, 6 bases at V and 4 bases at J, with 22 bases in the middle. CDR3 length: 16 amino acids. The V gene's germline CDR1 is SGHNT and CDR2 YYREEE (reference sequence). The CDR3: CASTITRGRDVTEAFF. CDR3 DNA: TGTGCCAGCACCATAACCCGCGGCAGGGATGTCACTGAAGCTTTCTTT.

The chain recombines TRBV7-2 with TRBJ1-5, with TRBD1 as a possible D gene (5 bases). V shed 5 bases and J shed 3 bases, with 17 bases lying between them. This CDR3 has 16 amino acids. Germline CDR1 is SGHTA and CDR2 is FQGNSA. The CDR3 coding sequence is TGTGCCAGCAGCCCTGGCAACGGCAGGGTCAATCAGCCCCAGCATTTT. The encoded protein is CASSPGNGRVNQPQHF.

J is TRBJ1-5 and V is TRBV7-8; the match to TRBD1 covers 7 bases. The CDR3 consists of 15 residues. Per germline, CDR1 SGHVS and CDR2 FQNEAQ. J gave up 2 bases and V 6 bases, and 7 bases lay outside the gene matches. CDR3 DNA: TGTGCCAGCAGTCGACAGGGTAAGGGCAATCAGCCCCAGCATTTT. It specifies CASSRQGKGNQPQHF.

The V and J genes are TRBV6-5 and TRBJ2-2, with TRBD1 as a possible D gene (6 bases). This CDR3 spans 16 amino acids. CDR1 and CDR2 from the germline V gene are MNHEY and SVGAGI. V shed 1 base and J shed 1 base, with 10 bases lying between them. The CDR3 DNA reads as TGTGCCAGCAGTTACTATGGACAGAGGAACACCGGGGAGCTGTTTTTT. It specifies CASSYYGQRNTGELFF.